This TCR beta chain was profiled in a study of tumor-infiltrating lymphocytes in primary liver carcinoma. There are 13 residues in the CDR3. CDR1 is SQVTM, CDR2 ANQGSEA, per germline. Unmatched junction bases numbered 6, after V lost 8 bases and J lost 1 base. Germline DNA was also extracted, and blood RNA derived from unsorted whole blood. Chronic HBV infection, which was untreated, was present in the patients. Reverse transcription of approximately 500 ng total RNA with a constant-region primer produced TCR beta cDNA. ARM-PCR was slightly modified, and three nested multiplex PCR rounds with it gave rise to the TCR beta libraries. Each of the first two PCR rounds ran roughly 9 cycles with TRBV1-TRBV30 forward and C-beta reverse primers. MiXCR was run by TCRdb on the multiplex PCR reads, yielding one entry per CDR3 protein. The data contain approximately 330,000 distinct CDR3 sequences, 65% of them seen just once; the ten biggest clones take up about 6.5%.

Sequenced material: peripheral blood. The TCR comes from a man between 35 and 55 years old with primary liver carcinoma and hepatitis B virus infection. The V call is TRBV29-1, the J call TRBJ2-5; 8 bases line up with TRBD2. The CDR3 DNA follows: TGCAGCCTCAAAGCGGGAGCCCAAGAGACCCAGTACTTC. Translated, it gives CSLKAGAQETQYF.